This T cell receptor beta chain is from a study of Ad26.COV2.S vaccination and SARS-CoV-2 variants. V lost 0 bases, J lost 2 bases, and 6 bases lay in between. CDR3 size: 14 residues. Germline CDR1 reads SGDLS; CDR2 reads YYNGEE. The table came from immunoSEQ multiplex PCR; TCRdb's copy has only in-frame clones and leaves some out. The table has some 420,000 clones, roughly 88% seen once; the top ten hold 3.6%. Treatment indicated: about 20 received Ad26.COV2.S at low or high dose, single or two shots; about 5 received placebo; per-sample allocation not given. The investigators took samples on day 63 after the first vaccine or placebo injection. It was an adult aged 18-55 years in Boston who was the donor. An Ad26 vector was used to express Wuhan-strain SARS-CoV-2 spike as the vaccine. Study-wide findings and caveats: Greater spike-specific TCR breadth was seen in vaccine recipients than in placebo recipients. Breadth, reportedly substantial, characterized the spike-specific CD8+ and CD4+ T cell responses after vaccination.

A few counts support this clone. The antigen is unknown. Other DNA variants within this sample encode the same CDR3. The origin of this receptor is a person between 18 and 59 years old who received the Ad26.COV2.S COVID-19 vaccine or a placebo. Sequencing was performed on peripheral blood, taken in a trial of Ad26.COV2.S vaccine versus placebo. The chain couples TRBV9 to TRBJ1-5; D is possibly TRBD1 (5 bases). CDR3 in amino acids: CASSVGGGNQPQHF. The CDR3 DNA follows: TGTGCCAGCAGCGTAGGAGGGGGCAATCAGCCCCAGCATTTT.